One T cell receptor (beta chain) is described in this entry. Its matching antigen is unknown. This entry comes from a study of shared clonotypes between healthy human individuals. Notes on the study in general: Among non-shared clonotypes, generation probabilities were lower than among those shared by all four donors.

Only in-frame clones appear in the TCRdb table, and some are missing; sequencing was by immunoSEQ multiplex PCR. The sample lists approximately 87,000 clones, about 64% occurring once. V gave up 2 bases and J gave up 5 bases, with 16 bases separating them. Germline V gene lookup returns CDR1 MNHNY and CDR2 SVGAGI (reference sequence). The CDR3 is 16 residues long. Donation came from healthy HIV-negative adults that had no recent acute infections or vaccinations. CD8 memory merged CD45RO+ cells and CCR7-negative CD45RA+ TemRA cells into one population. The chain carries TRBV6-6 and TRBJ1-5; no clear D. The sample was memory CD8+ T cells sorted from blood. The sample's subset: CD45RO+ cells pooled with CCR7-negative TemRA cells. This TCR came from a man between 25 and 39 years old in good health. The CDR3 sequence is CASSYEPPAEHQPQHF. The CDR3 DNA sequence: TGTGCCAGCAGTTACGAACCACCTGCCGAGCATCAGCCCCAGCATTTT.